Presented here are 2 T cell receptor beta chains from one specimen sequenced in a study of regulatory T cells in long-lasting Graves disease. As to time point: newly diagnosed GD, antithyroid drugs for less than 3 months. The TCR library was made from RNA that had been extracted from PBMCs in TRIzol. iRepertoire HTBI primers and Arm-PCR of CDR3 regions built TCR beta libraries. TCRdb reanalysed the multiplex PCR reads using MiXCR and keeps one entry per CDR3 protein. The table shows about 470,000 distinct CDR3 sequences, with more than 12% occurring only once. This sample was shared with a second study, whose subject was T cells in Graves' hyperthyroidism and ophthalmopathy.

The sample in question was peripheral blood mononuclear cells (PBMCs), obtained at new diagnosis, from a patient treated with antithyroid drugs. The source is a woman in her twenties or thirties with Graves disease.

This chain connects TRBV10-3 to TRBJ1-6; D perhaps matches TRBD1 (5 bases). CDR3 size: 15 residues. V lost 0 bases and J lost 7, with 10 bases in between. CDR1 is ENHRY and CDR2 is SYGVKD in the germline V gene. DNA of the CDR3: TGTGCCATCAGTGAGTCGATGGGGCAGAATTCACCCCTCCACTTT. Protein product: CAISESMGQNSPLHF.

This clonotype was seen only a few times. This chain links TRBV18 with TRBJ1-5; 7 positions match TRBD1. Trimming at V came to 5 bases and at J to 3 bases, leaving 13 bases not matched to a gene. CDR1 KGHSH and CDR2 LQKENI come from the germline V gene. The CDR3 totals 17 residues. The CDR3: CASSNTFTGASNQPQHF. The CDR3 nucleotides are TGTGCCAGCTCAAACACATTCACAGGGGCCTCCAATCAGCCCCAGCATTTT.